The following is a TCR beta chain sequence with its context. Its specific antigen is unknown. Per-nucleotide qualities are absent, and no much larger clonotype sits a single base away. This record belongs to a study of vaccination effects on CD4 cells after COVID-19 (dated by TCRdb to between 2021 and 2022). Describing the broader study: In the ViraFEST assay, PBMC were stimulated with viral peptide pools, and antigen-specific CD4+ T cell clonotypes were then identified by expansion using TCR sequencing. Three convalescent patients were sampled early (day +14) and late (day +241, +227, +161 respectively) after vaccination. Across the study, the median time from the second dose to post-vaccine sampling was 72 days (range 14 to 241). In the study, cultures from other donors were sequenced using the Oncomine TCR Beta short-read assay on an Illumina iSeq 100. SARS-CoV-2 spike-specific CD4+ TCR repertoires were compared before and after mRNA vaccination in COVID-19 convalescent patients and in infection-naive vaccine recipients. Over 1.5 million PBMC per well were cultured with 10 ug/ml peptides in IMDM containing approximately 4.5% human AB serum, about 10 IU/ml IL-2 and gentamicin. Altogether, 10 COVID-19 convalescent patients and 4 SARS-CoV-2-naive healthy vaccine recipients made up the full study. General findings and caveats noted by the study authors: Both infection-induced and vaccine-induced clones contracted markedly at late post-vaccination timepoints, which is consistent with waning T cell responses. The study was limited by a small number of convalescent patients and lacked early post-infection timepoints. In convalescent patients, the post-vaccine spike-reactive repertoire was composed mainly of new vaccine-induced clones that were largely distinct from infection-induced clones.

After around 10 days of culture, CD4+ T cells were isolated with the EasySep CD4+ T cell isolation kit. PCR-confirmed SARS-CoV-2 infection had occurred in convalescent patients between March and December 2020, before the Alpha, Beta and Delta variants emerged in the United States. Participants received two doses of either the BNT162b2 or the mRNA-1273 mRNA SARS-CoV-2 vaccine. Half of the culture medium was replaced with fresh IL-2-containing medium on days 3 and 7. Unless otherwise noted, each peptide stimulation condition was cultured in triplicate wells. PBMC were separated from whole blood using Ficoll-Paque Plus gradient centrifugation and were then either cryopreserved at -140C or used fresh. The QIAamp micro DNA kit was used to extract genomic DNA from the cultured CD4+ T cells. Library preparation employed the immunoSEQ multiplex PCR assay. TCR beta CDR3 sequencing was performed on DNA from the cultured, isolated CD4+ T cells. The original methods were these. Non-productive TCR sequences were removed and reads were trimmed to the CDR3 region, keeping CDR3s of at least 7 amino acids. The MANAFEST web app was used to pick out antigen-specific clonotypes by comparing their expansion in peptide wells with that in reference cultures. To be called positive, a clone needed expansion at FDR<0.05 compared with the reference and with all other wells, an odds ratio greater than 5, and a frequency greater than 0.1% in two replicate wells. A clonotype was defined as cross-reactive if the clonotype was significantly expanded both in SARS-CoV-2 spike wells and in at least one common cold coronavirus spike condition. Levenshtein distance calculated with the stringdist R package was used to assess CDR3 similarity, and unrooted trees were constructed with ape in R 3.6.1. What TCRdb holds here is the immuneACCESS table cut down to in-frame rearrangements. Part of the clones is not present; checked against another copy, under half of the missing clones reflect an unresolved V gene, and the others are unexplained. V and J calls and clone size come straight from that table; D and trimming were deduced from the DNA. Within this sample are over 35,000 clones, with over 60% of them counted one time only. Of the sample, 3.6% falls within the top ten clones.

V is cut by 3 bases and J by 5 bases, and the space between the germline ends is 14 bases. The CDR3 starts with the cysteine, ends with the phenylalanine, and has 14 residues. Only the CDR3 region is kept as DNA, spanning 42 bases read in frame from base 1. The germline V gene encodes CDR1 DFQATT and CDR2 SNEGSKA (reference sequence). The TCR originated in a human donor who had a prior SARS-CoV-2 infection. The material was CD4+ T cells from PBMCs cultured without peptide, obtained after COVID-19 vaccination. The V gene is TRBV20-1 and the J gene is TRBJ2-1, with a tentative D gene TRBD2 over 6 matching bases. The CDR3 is CSASRGSLNNEQFF. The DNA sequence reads TGCAGTGCTAGTCGGGGGAGTCTGAACAATGAGCAGTTCTTC.